Listed below are T cell receptor beta chains from one sample, sequenced in a study of blood T cell repertoires in COVID-19. Profiling relied on immunoSEQ multiplex PCR, and the TCRdb table lists in-frame clones only, not all of them. The table lists some 190,000 clones, 60% to 80% of them singletons. The sequenced sample consisted of PBMCs or T cells enriched from blood (not recorded which). The origin of the receptors is a man between 60 and 75 years old who had been exposed to COVID-19. Both conserved end residues are part of each CDR3. Fields, in order: D gene, clone size, J gene, V gene, CDR3 DNA, CDR3 protein. A D gene is named only where the DNA matches it firmly. Expanded clones are given a class, and other clones once, few, many or no size at all.

TRBD1	.	TRBJ1-1	TRBV24-1	TGTGCCACCAGTGAGAACAGGGGAATGAACACTGAAGCTTTCTTT	CATSENRGMNTEAFF
.	.	TRBJ2-7	TRBV13	TGTGCCAGCAGCTTCTCCCAGGGACAACCCTACGAGCAGTACTTC	CASSFSQGQPYEQYF
TRBD1	few	TRBJ1-6	TRBV29-1	TGCAGCGTCCAGACAGGGGATTCACCCCTCCACTTT	CSVQTGDSPLHF
TRBD2	.	TRBJ2-1	TRBV5-1	TGCGCCAGCAGCTTGGTGGGTGCGGGAGGCCATGAGCAGTTCTTC	CASSLVGAGGHEQFF
.	.	TRBJ1-2	TRBV30	TGTGCCTGGAGTCAGGGGAACTATGGCTACACCTTC	CAWSQGNYGYTF
.	few	TRBJ1-1	TRBV7-2	TGTGCCAGCAGCCCCGGGAGGGGGAACACTGAAGCTTTCTTT	CASSPGRGNTEAFF
TRBD1	.	TRBJ1-2	TRBV3-1/TRBV3-2	TGTGCCAGCAGCCAAGGGACAGGGAGCCTCTATGGCTACACCTTC	CASSQGTGSLYGYTF
TRBD2	.	TRBJ2-5	TRBV15	TGTGCCACCAGTAGTAGCGGGAGGGGGGCAAAAAAAGAGACCCAGTACTTC	CATSSSGRGAKKETQYF
TRBD1	.	TRBJ1-1	TRBV7-9	TGTGCCAGCAGGGTCAGACAGGGTAGGAGCACTGAAGCTTTCTTT	CASRVRQGRSTEAFF
.	.	TRBJ2-5	TRBV7-9	TGTGCCAGCAGCCTCCGGATTTCGACACAAGAGACCCAGTACTTC	CASSLRISTQETQYF
.	.	TRBJ2-6	TRBV6-5	TGTGCCAGCAGTTTGGTAGAGGCTGGGGCCAACGTCCTGACTTTC	CASSLVEAGANVLTF
.	once	TRBJ2-3	TRBV7-9	TGTGCCAGCAGCACCTGGACTAGGGGGTCGCCGGATACGCAGTATTTT	CASSTWTRGSPDTQYF
TRBD2	.	TRBJ2-1	TRBV6-6	TGTGCCAGCAGGCGAGCGGGGGGCTCTATCTCCTACAATGAGCAGTTCTTC	CASRRAGGSISYNEQFF
TRBD2	.	TRBJ2-1	TRBV5-1	TGCGCCAGCAGCCAGGGACTAGCGGGAGTGAGTGAGCAGTTCTTC	CASSQGLAGVSEQFF
TRBD1	.	TRBJ1-4	TRBV6-5	TGTGCCAGCAGCCCCGGACAGGGGGCAAATGAAAAACTGTTTTTT	CASSPGQGANEKLFF
.	.	TRBJ2-7	TRBV7-8	TGTGCCAGCAGCTGGTTACTCCGCAGCGGCTCCTACGAGCAGTACTTC	CASSWLLRSGSYEQYF
.	.	TRBJ1-1	TRBV18	TGTGCCAGCTCACCACCAAGGGGGAGGAACACTGAAGCTTTCTTT	CASSPPRGRNTEAFF
.	.	TRBJ1-1	TRBV3-1/TRBV3-2	TGTGCCAGCAGCCAAAGGACTGCGAACACTGAAGCTTTCTTT	CASSQRTANTEAFF
TRBD1	once	TRBJ2-7	TRBV11-2	TGTGCCAGCAGCCAGACAGGGCTTGGGGAGCAGTACTTC	CASSQTGLGEQYF
.	.	TRBJ2-2	TRBV3-1/TRBV3-2	TGTGCCAGCCGAACAGGGCCCGGGGAGCTGTTTTTT	CASRTGPGELFF
TRBD2	.	TRBJ2-3	TRBV30	TGTGCCTGGAGTGTTCGGACTAGAGGGGCAGATACGCAGTATTTT	CAWSVRTRGADTQYF
TRBD2	.	TRBJ2-3	TRBV9	TGTGCCAGCAGCGTATCAGCTAGCGGCAGCACAGATACGCAGTATTTT	CASSVSASGSTDTQYF
TRBD2	once	TRBJ2-1	TRBV14	TGTGCCAGCAGCCAAGAAATGGGACTAGCGGGTCGTGAGCAGTTCTTC	CASSQEMGLAGREQFF